Each of the 27 T cell receptor beta chains below was sequenced from the same sample in a study of T cell changes during pregnancy in multiple sclerosis. Libraries were prepared by immunoSEQ multiplex PCR; TCRdb keeps only in-frame clonotypes and omits some of them. The sample has 55,000 to 65,000 clones, approximately 92% seen once. The sequenced sample was peripheral blood, obtained in the second trimester of pregnancy. These receptors were taken from a female donor with multiple sclerosis, enrolled in a pregnancy study.

V gene TRBV18 combines with J gene TRBJ2-6; the match to TRBD1 covers 9 bases. The CDR3 contains 17 residues. After removal of 3 bases from V and 4 bases from J, the junction contained 7 bases not matched to a gene. The germline V gene encodes CDR1 KGHSH and CDR2 LQKENI. DNA for the CDR3: TGTGCCAGCTCACCGCAACAGGGGGCGAGGGGGGCCAACGTCCTGACTTTC. This codes for CASSPQQGARGANVLTF.

The V gene is TRBV9, the J gene TRBJ2-1, with TRBD2 matching over 8 bases. The J segment lost 5 bases and the V segment lost 3 bases, leaving 13 bases of the junction unmatched. Germline V lookup: CDR1 SGDLS, CDR2 YYNGEE. The CDR3 consists of 17 residues. The CDR3 DNA reads as TGTGCCAGCAGCGAGGGGACTAGTGCGAGTTTGGACAATGAGCAGTTCTTC. It specifies CASSEGTSASLDNEQFF.

The V and J genes are TRBV30 and TRBJ1-4; 10 positions match TRBD1. The CDR3 totals 15 residues. Germline CDR1 is GTSNPN and CDR2 is SVGIG (reference sequence). Unmatched junction bases numbered 3, after V lost 0 bases and J lost 5 bases. The CDR3 nucleotides are TGTGCCTGGAGTGTCGGGGGACAGGGGAATGAAAAACTGTTTTTT. It codes for CAWSVGGQGNEKLFF.

V and J are TRBV7-2 and TRBJ1-2, with a tentative D call TRBD1 (6 bases). CDR1 and CDR2 (germline): SGHTA, FQGNSA. V lost 3 bases and J lost 2, with 13 bases in between. The CDR3 spans 15 residues. CDR3 DNA sequence: TGTGCCAGCAGCTTCCAGGGGCCGAGGAACTATGGCTACACCTTC. Its translation: CASSFQGPRNYGYTF.

The chain has TRBV7-9 and TRBJ2-3; 7 bases align to TRBD2. CDR1 SEHNR and CDR2 FQNEAQ come from the germline V gene (reference sequence). This CDR3 contains 15 residues. Trimming at V came to 5 bases and at J to 0 bases, leaving 5 bases not matched to a gene. The CDR3 DNA follows: TGTGCCAGCAGCCCCACTAGCGAGAGCACAGATACGCAGTATTTT. This codes for CASSPTSESTDTQYF. The full variable domain, with the rest looked up from reference TRBV7-9 and TRBJ2-3, is DTGVSQNPRHKITKRGQNVTFRCDPISEHNRLYWYRQTLGQGPEFLTYFQNEAQLEKSRLLSDRFSAERPKGSFSTLEIQRTEQGDSAMYLCASSPTSESTDTQYFGPGTRLTVL.

This chain connects TRBV2 to TRBJ2-1; 9 bases line up with TRBD2. The CDR3 loop spans 15 amino acids. V gave up 3 bases and J gave up 4 bases; unmatched junction bases: 4. Germline CDR1 reads SNHLY; CDR2 reads FYNNEI. In DNA form, the CDR3 reads TGTGCCAGCAGTGAGGGTCTAGCGGGATACAATGAGCAGTTCTTC. It specifies CASSEGLAGYNEQFF. Supplemented by reference TRBV2 and TRBJ2-1, the full variable domain reads EPEVTQTPSHQVTQMGQEVILRCVPISNHLYFYWYRQILGQKVEFLVSFYNNEISEKSEIFDDQFSVERPDGSNFTLKIRSTKLEDSAMYFCASSEGLAGYNEQFFGPGTRLTVL.

The genes are TRBV7-2 and TRBJ1-2; D unresolved. CDR1 is SGHTA, CDR2 FQGNSA, per germline. The CDR3 is 13 residues long. V was clipped by 4 bases and J by 4 bases, with 10 bases between them. CDR3 residues: CASSSSGPYGYTF. CDR3 DNA sequence: TGTGCCAGCAGCTCCTCAGGCCCCTATGGCTACACCTTC.

This sequence joins TRBV30 and TRBJ1-5; D may be TRBD1 (6 bases). The CDR3 totals 13 residues. V was clipped by 5 bases and J by 5 bases, with 13 bases between them. CDR1 is GTSNPN, CDR2 SVGIG, per germline (reference sequence). CDR3 amino acids: CAWEGGLDQPQHF. Here the CDR3 DNA reads TGTGCCTGGGAGGGGGGGTTGGATCAGCCCCAGCATTTT.

Only one count was recorded for this clone. This chain joins TRBV7-9 and TRBJ1-2, with TRBD1 matching over 9 bases. J was trimmed by 2 bases and V by 5 bases; bases with no gene match: 6. Per germline, CDR1 SEHNR and CDR2 FQNEAQ (reference sequence). The CDR3 runs to 15 residues. The CDR3 DNA reads TGTGCCAGCAGCACCCGGGACAGGGCCAACTATGGCTACACCTTC. This codes for CASSTRDRANYGYTF.

This sequence joins TRBV25-1 and TRBJ2-1, with 7 bases identical to TRBD1. Trimming cost V 4 bases and J 6 bases; bases outside gene matches: 9. The CDR3 extends over 15 amino acids. CDR1 and CDR2 (germline): MGHDK, SYGVNS. DNA of the CDR3: TGTGCCAGCAGTGTTACTAGGGGGCTGCTCAATGAGCAGTTCTTC. Residues: CASSVTRGLLNEQFF.

The J gene is TRBJ1-5, the V gene TRBV2; D unresolved. The germline V gene has CDR1 SNHLY and CDR2 FYNNEI. V dropped 1 base and J dropped 7 bases, with 5 bases sitting between them. The CDR3 length is 12 residues. CDR3 DNA sequence: TGTGCCAGCAGTGAAGGAGAACAGCCCCAGCATTTT. This gives the protein CASSEGEQPQHF.

This clone showed up just a few times. J is TRBJ2-7 and V is TRBV7-2, with TRBD1 matching over 9 bases. In germline, CDR1 is SGHTA, CDR2 FQGNSA. This CDR3 comprises 15 residues. The ends lost 1 base at V and 2 bases at J; junction bases unmatched: 3. DNA for the CDR3: TGTGCCAGCAGCTTAGTGGACAGGGGACCCTACGAGCAGTACTTC. Its protein product is CASSLVDRGPYEQYF. Full variable domain (missing parts from reference TRBV7-2 and TRBJ2-7): GAGVSQSPSNKVTEKGKDVELRCDPISGHTALYWYRQSLGQGLEFLIYFQGNSAPDKSGLPSDRFSAERTGGSVSTLTIQRTQQEDSAVYLCASSLVDRGPYEQYFGPGTRLTVT.

In the case of this clone: At one end, the junction sequence differs from germline, possibly due to a read error. The chain recombines TRBV7-9 with TRBJ2-2; 7 bases fit TRBD2. CDR1 and CDR2 from the germline V gene are SEHNR and FQNEAQ (reference sequence). This CDR3 is built from 16 residues. The CDR3 DNA is TGTGCCAGCAGCCCGACTAGCCTGGGTTTCGTCGGGAAGCTGTTTTTT. It encodes CASSPTSLGFVGKLFF.

The rearrangement links TRBV6-1 to TRBJ1-5; a weak D match, TRBD1 (6 bases). Germline V gene lookup returns CDR1 MNHNS and CDR2 SASEGT. The CDR3 sequence is 14 residues long. Trimming left V 5 bases short and J 0 bases short, with 8 bases between. The CDR3 sequence: CASSRRGSNQPQHF. CDR3 DNA sequence: TGTGCCAGCAGTCGCAGGGGTAGCAATCAGCCCCAGCATTTT.

This clone has just one count. This chain joins TRBV4-3 and TRBJ2-2; no firm D call. The CDR3 loop spans 14 amino acids. CDR1 is LGHNA, CDR2 YSLEER, per germline. V dropped 0 bases and J dropped 5 bases, with 7 bases sitting between them. The CDR3 is CASSQDPETGELFF. The CDR3 coding sequence is TGCGCCAGCAGCCAAGATCCCGAGACCGGGGAGCTGTTTTTT.

The J gene is TRBJ2-2, the V gene TRBV10-3, with 7 bases that match TRBD2. J was trimmed by 0 bases and V by 11 bases; bases with no gene match: 9. CDR1 and CDR2 (germline): ENHRY, SYGVKD. The CDR3 runs to 15 residues. The CDR3 spells CAVPSGLANTGELFF. In DNA, the CDR3 is TGTGCCGTCCCTTCCGGACTAGCGAACACCGGGGAGCTGTTTTTT.

The J gene is TRBJ2-1, the V gene TRBV19; 7 bases are shared with TRBD1. CDR1 is LNHDA, CDR2 SQIVND, per germline (reference sequence). The CDR3 runs to 15 residues. The ends lost 4 bases at V and 0 bases at J; junction bases unmatched: 3. CDR3 DNA sequence: TGTGCCAGTAGTACGACAGGGAGCTCCTACAATGAGCAGTTCTTC. As protein: CASSTTGSSYNEQFF.

The rearrangement joins TRBV27 to TRBJ2-1; 11 bases match TRBD2. Germline-derived CDR1 and CDR2 are MNHEY and SMNVEV (reference sequence). The CDR3 loop spans 13 amino acids. J was trimmed by 4 bases and V by 10 bases; bases with no gene match: 3. The CDR3 DNA follows: TGTGCCACCACTAGCGGGGGTTACAATGAGCAGTTCTTC. Encoded protein: CATTSGGYNEQFF.

The V call is TRBV2, the J call TRBJ2-1, with D uncertain. CDR3 length: 12 amino acids. Deletions cut 6 bases from V and 4 bases from J, with 7 bases between. Germline V lookup: CDR1 SNHLY, CDR2 FYNNEI. CDR3 protein: CASRVGYNEQFF. In DNA form, the CDR3 reads TGTGCCAGCAGAGTCGGTTACAATGAGCAGTTCTTC.

The sample holds one count of this clone. The V and J genes are TRBV10-3 and TRBJ2-1; the match to TRBD2 covers 9 bases. V lost 5 bases and J lost 4; bases outside the gene matches: 9. The CDR3 length is 16 residues. Per germline, CDR1 ENHRY and CDR2 SYGVKD. CDR3 nucleotide sequence: TGTGCCATCAGTAAAGGTACTAGCGGGCCGTACAATGAGCAGTTCTTC. The encoded protein is CAISKGTSGPYNEQFF.

CDR3 sequence: CASSPGTSGNSYEQYF. The CDR3 DNA sequence: TGTGCCAGCTCACCAGGGACTAGCGGTAACTCCTACGAGCAGTACTTC. The chain links TRBV18 to TRBJ2-7; 11 bases are shared with TRBD2. The CDR3 has 16 residues. Germline V gene data show CDR1 as KGHSH and CDR2 as LQKENI. The ends lost 2 bases at V and 0 bases at J; junction bases unmatched: 3.

V usage is TRBV14 and J usage is TRBJ2-5; D possibly corresponds to TRBD1 (5 bases). V shed 1 base and J shed 2 bases, with 17 bases lying between them. The CDR3 spans 17 residues. The germline V gene encodes CDR1 SGHDN and CDR2 FVKESK. The CDR3 loop reads CASSQGPGKLVQETQYF. The DNA of the CDR3 is TGTGCCAGCAGCCAAGGTCCAGGGAAGCTCGTGCAAGAGACCCAGTACTTC.

The rearrangement uses TRBV5-1 and TRBJ1-2; D is unresolved. CDR3 length: 15 amino acids. The germline gives CDR1 SGHRS, CDR2 YFSETQ. V lost 0 bases, J lost 0 bases, and 9 bases lay in between. This chain's CDR3 is CASSLVGETNYGYTF. The DNA for the CDR3 is TGCGCCAGCAGCTTGGTGGGAGAAACTAACTATGGCTACACCTTC.

V and J are TRBV4-1 and TRBJ1-1, with 9 bases that match TRBD1. Trimming took 5 bases from V and 14 from J; bases not matched to a gene: 9. Per germline, CDR1 MGHRA and CDR2 YSYEKL. This CDR3 is 12 amino acids long. The CDR3 bases are TGCGCCAGCAGCGAGCGAGGACAGGGGCTCTTCTTT. This gives the protein CASSERGQGLFF.

This chain's CDR3 is CASSVGSSGNTIYF. As DNA, the CDR3 is TGTGCCAGCAGCGTAGGCAGCTCTGGAAACACCATATATTTT. The rearrangement links TRBV9 to TRBJ1-3; no firm D call. The V end lost 0 bases, the J end lost 0 bases, and 4 bases lay between the germline ends. CDR3 length: 14 amino acids. CDR1 is SGDLS, CDR2 YYNGEE, per germline. Full variable domain (rest looked up from reference TRBV9 and TRBJ1-3): DSGVTQTPKHLITATGQRVTLRCSPRSGDLSVYWYQQSLDQGLQFLIQYYNGEERAKGNILERFSAQQFPDLHSELNLSSLELGDSALYFCASSVGSSGNTIYFGEGSWLTVV.

This clone was detected once. This sequence joins TRBV19 and TRBJ2-3; 10 bases map to TRBD2. Germline assignment: CDR1 LNHDA and CDR2 SQIVND (reference sequence). With V trimmed by 11 bases and J by 4 bases, 15 bases remained unmatched. The CDR3 length is 16 residues. This chain's CDR3 is CASSSASGSVADTQYF. CDR3 coding DNA: TGTGCCTCATCCTCGGCTAGCGGGAGTGTCGCAGATACGCAGTATTTT.

V and J are TRBV6-1 and TRBJ2-3, with 8 bases that match TRBD1. Looked up from germline, CDR1 is MNHNS and CDR2 is SASEGT. V lost 4 bases, J lost 1 base, and 4 bases stayed unmatched. The CDR3 spans 15 residues. The CDR3 region has the DNA TGTGCCAGCAGTGGTCTGACAGGGGGCACAGATACGCAGTATTTT. Translated: CASSGLTGGTDTQYF.